What follows is one TCR beta chain and its context. Its antigen is not yet known. No qualities accompany the bases; no much larger clone lies one base away. The immunoSEQ Assay, a bias-controlled multiplex PCR, was used to amplify TCRbeta CDR3 regions from genomic DNA. The original methods were these. The number of nucleated cells in each sample was estimated from the amplification of reference gene primers within the assay. To quantify the absolute abundance of each unique TCRbeta CDR3 rearrangement, sequence reads were collapsed and filtered. Productive Simpson clonality was computed per sample as the square root of Simpson's diversity index over productive rearrangements. TCRdb mirrors the immuneACCESS table, restricted to in-frame sequences. Some clones are absent from its copies; in checked studies, under half trace to an unresolved V gene, and the reason for the others is unknown. V, J and clone size were drawn from that table, and D and trimming were deduced from the DNA. Across this sample there are around 38,000 clones, with about 88% seen only once. The top ten clones comprise roughly 6.2% of the sample.

Measured from the cysteine to the phenylalanine, the CDR3 is 14 residues long. CDR3 DNA is the only sequence kept; it has 42 bases, read in frame from the first base. The junction shows trimming of 7 bases on V and 6 bases on J, and the gene matches do not reach 10 bases of it. For CDR1 and CDR2, the germline V gene lists SGDLS and YYNGEE. This specimen belongs to a study of blood T cell repertoires in COVID-19 (dated by TCRdb to 2018 to 2021). In terms of the full investigation: Samples covering the acute and convalescent phases of COVID-19 were provided by collaborators in the United States, Italy and Spain. The prospective study material was composed of cDNA or gDNA derived from T cells, B-cell-depleted T cells, or PBMCs. The dataset comprised deeply sampled blood TCRbeta repertoires from subjects exposed to, actively infected with, or recovered from COVID-19. A freely available public database, intended as a resource for researchers studying the immune response to SARS-CoV-2, is where the repertoires were released. The samples were drawn from the first 160 participants of the ongoing ImmuneRACE study and from under 1,500 subjects provided by 6 global collaborators. Sample metadata almost always included a de-identified subject ID, COVID-19 status, age in years and sex. HLA class I and class II types, where available, came from metadata supplied by the sample provider rather than from assay-based typing.

Beyond this particular receptor, the publication reports: How much clinical and demographic metadata was included differed by source and by participant, and the metadata was provided uncurated.

Whole blood was collected in K2EDTA tubes by collaborating institutions according to the institutions' own protocols. For TCRbeta analysis, collaborators shipped samples in one of three forms: frozen whole blood, isolated PBMCs, or DNA extracted from either of those sample types. This receptor was taken from a human donor in a cohort sampled during active COVID-19. The source material was peripheral blood. This sequence uses TRBV9 and TRBJ2-1; TRBD1 matches 7 bases in the middle. CDR3 protein: CASAPRDSPNEQFF. The DNA sequence is as follows: TGTGCCAGCGCTCCCCGGGACAGCCCCAATGAGCAGTTCTTC.